This T cell receptor (beta chain) was sequenced in a study of blood T cell repertoires in COVID-19 (dated by TCRdb to about 2020). General notes on the study: Collaborator samples came from the United States, Italy and Spain and covered acute and convalescent phases of COVID-19. The repertoires were released in a freely available public database intended as a resource for research on the immune response to SARS-CoV-2. The material from the prospective study consisted of cDNA or gDNA derived from T cells, B-cell-depleted T cells, or PBMCs. The samples were drawn from the first 160 participants of the ongoing ImmuneRACE study and from about 1,200 subjects provided by 6 global collaborators. Subjects who had been exposed to COVID-19, were actively infected with it, or had recovered from it provided the deeply sampled blood TCRbeta repertoires that made up the dataset. A de-identified subject ID, COVID-19 status, age in years and sex were almost always included in the sample metadata. Where available, HLA class I and class II types were obtained from metadata supplied by the sample provider rather than from assay-based typing.

A word on this clone: Its antigen is unknown. No base quality values were provided; no much bigger clone lies one nucleotide off.

Results the study describes overall, beyond this receptor: The amount of clinical and demographic metadata varied by source and participant and was provided uncurated.

The CDR3 sequence holds 14 residues, the cysteine and phenylalanine included. Only CDR3 DNA is held: 42 bases, read in frame from base 1. Based on the germline V gene, the CDR1 and CDR2 sequences are SGHAT and FQNNGV. V has 4 bases trimmed and J has 5 bases trimmed; junction bases matching no gene number 4. In Seattle, one collaborating source enrolled patients while the infection was active and tracked those patients longitudinally over the course of disease. Collaborating institutions collected whole blood in K2EDTA tubes following their own protocols. For TCRbeta analysis, collaborator samples were shipped as frozen whole blood, as isolated PBMCs, or as DNA extracted from either sample type. TCRbeta CDR3 regions were amplified from genomic DNA by means of the immunoSEQ Assay, a bias-controlled multiplex PCR. The study's own analysis went as follows. The number of nucleated cells in each sample was estimated from the amplification of reference gene primers within the assay. To quantify the absolute abundance of each unique TCRbeta CDR3 rearrangement, sequence reads were collapsed and filtered. For each sample, productive Simpson clonality was calculated as the square root of Simpson's diversity index across productive rearrangements. In TCRdb, the immuneACCESS table is reduced to in-frame sequences with V and J assigned. These tables do not hold every clone; where another copy was compared, an unresolved V gene accounts for under half, and the others remain unexplained. That table is the source of V, J and clone size, and D and trimming were worked out from the DNA. Within this sample are 150,000 or so clones, with around 89% of them counted one time only. Of the sample, around 4.2% is held by the ten largest clones.

The sample consisted of peripheral blood. The clonotype originates from a man in his fifties or sixties with COVID-19, enrolled during active disease. This chain joins TRBV11-2 to TRBJ2-5; 10 nucleotides in the junction match TRBD1. The CDR3 here reads CASSYGTGEETQYF. In nucleotide form, the sequence is TGTGCCAGCAGCTACGGGACAGGGGAGGAGACCCAGTACTTC. With the portions outside the CDR3 filled from the reference TRBV11-2 and TRBJ2-5 genes, the complete variable region becomes EAGVAQSPRYKIIEKRQSVAFWCNPISGHATLYWYQQILGQGPKLLIQFQNNGVVDDSQLPKDRFSAERLKGVDSTLKIQPAKLEDSAVYLCASSYGTGEETQYFGPGTRLLVL.